The 9 T cell receptor beta chains below come from one sample, sequenced in a study of blood T cell repertoires in COVID-19. Profiling relied on immunoSEQ multiplex PCR, and the TCRdb table lists in-frame clones only, not all of them. This sample has approximately 200,000 clones; roughly 80% occur once, and the top ten carry over 2.5%. The sequenced material came from peripheral blood. The receptors come from a woman in her 30s who had recovered from COVID-19.

The chain recombines TRBV28 with TRBJ2-1, with 7 nucleotides matching TRBD2. With 4 bases clipped from V and 8 bases from J, the junction kept 17 bases outside the gene matches. The CDR3 contains 17 residues. Germline CDR1 MDHEN, CDR2 SYDVKM. The CDR3 sequence: CASSSFTGTASGDEQFF. DNA of the CDR3: TGTGCCAGCAGTTCTTTCACCGGGACTGCCAGCGGGGATGAGCAGTTCTTC.

V gene TRBV12-3 or TRBV12-4 combines with J gene TRBJ1-1; D gene uncertain. The CDR3 spans 13 residues. V lost 6 bases, J lost 6 bases, and 14 bases lay in between. CDR3 bases: TGTGCCAGCAGCTTCAATGAGATCTCTGAAGCTTTCTTT. Its translation is CASSFNEISEAFF.

The V and J genes are TRBV19 and TRBJ1-4; 9 bases fit TRBD1. Germline V gene data show CDR1 as LNHDA and CDR2 as SQIVND (reference sequence). Trimming removed 10 bases from V and 5 bases from J; junction bases left unmatched: 8. There are 14 residues in the CDR3. CDR3 coding DNA: TGTGCCACCAAAACCGGGACAGGGAATGAAAAACTGTTTTTT. Translated: CATKTGTGNEKLFF.

This chain links TRBV9 with TRBJ1-1; D call uncertain. CDR3 length: 14 amino acids. The germline V gene has CDR1 SGDLS and CDR2 YYNGEE. The germline V and J ends were trimmed by 0 bases and 3 bases, with 9 bases remaining between them. CDR3 sequence: CASSVGAGYTEAFF. Written as DNA, the CDR3 is TGTGCCAGCAGCGTAGGGGCAGGTTACACTGAAGCTTTCTTT.

The CDR3 DNA reads TGTGCCACCAGTGACTTAGCGGGAGGGAACTACAATGAGCAGTTCTTC. Residues: CATSDLAGGNYNEQFF. The chain has TRBV24-1 and TRBJ2-1; 11 bases map to TRBD2. The CDR3 spans 16 residues. Looked up from germline, CDR1 is KGHDR and CDR2 is SFDVKD. V was pared by 4 bases and J by 3 bases, with 4 bases of the junction left unmatched.

The rearrangement links TRBV7-3 to TRBJ2-7, with D maybe TRBD2 (6 bases). Germline V gives CDR1 SGHTA, CDR2 FQGTGA. The CDR3 has 15 residues. Between the trimmed V and J ends, which lost 5 bases and 6 bases, there was a span of 20 bases. This CDR3 is CASSPQSSAGREQYF. For the CDR3, the DNA is TGTGCCAGCAGCCCGCAGTCCTCAGCGGGTCGCGAGCAGTACTTC. Based on the CDR3 plus reference TRBV7-3 and TRBJ2-7, the full variable domain is GAGVSQTPSNKVTEKGKYVELRCDPISGHTALYWYRQSLGQGPEFLIYFQGTGAADDSGLPNDRFFAVRPEGSVSTLKIQRTERGDSAVYLCASSPQSSAGREQYFGPGTRLTVT.

The V gene is TRBV5-6, the J gene TRBJ2-3; tentative D call: TRBD1 (5 bases). Trimming took 0 bases from V and 3 from J, leaving 8 bases between them. CDR1 and CDR2 (germline): SGHDT, YYEEEE. This CDR3 comprises 14 residues. CDR3 in amino acids: CASSLDRWTDTQYF. Written as DNA, the CDR3 is TGTGCCAGCAGCTTGGACAGGTGGACAGATACGCAGTATTTT. Looking up the rest from reference TRBV5-6 and TRBJ2-3 gives the full variable domain: DAGVTQSPTHLIKTRGQQVTLRCSPKSGHDTVSWYQQALGQGPQFIFQYYEEEERQRGNFPDRFSGHQFPNYSSELNVNALLLGDSALYLCASSLDRWTDTQYFGPGTRLTVL.

This sequence joins TRBV27 and TRBJ2-5, with 7 bases that match TRBD2. V trimming: 8 bases; J trimming: 5 bases; junction bases outside the gene matches: 11. This CDR3 comprises 14 residues. CDR1 MNHEY and CDR2 SMNVEV come from the germline V gene (reference sequence). CDR3: CASRGSGEGETQYF. The CDR3 coding sequence is TGTGCCAGCCGCGGGAGCGGGGAAGGGGAGACCCAGTACTTC.

For this clone: This may come from a read error, since a much larger clone is one base off. The gene calls are TRBV28 and TRBJ2-3; 8 bases align to TRBD1. The CDR3 is 15 amino acids. The J segment lost 1 base and the V segment lost 6 bases, leaving 6 bases of the junction unmatched. The germline CDR1 and CDR2 sequences are MDHEN and SYDVKM. For the CDR3, the DNA is TGTGCCAGCAGCCTAATACAGGGGGGCACAGATACGCAGTATTTT. It translates to CASSLIQGGTDTQYF.